Following are 20 T cell receptor beta chains from one sample sequenced in a study of regulatory T cells in long-lasting Graves disease. Combining iRepertoire HTBI primers with Arm-PCR of CDR3 regions, the authors built TCR beta libraries. TCRdb called the multiplex PCR reads again in MiXCR, with one record for every CDR3 protein. The sample records over 500,000 distinct CDR3 sequences, 15% to 20% being singletons. Time point noted: newly diagnosed GD, antithyroid drugs for less than 3 months. PBMC RNA served as the TCR library source. The same sample was also used in a study of T cells in Graves' hyperthyroidism and ophthalmopathy.

Sequences were derived from peripheral blood mononuclear cells (PBMCs), sampled at new diagnosis, from a patient treated with antithyroid drugs. The receptors shown here come from a man aged 18-30 years with Graves disease.

This clonotype came up many times. The chain joins TRBV5-1 to TRBJ2-1, with a possible D match to TRBD1 (6 bases). This CDR3 is built from 15 residues. The V end lost 4 bases, the J end lost 6 bases, and 17 bases lay between the germline ends. CDR1 and CDR2 from the germline V gene are SGHRS and YFSETQ. The CDR3 bases are TGCGCCAGCAGCGAAACAGGGACGGGTCGCAATGAGCAGTTCTTC. Residues: CASSETGTGRNEQFF.

This clonotype appeared a few times. This sequence joins TRBV20-1 and TRBJ1-4; D not resolved. Trimming removed 3 bases from V and 7 bases from J, with 9 bases in between. The CDR3 consists of 12 residues. The germline gives CDR1 DFQATT, CDR2 SNEGSKA (reference sequence). CDR3 in DNA: TGCAGTGCTAGTGATCTTTTTGAAAAACTGTTTTTT. As protein: CSASDLFEKLFF.

This clonotype appeared a few times. The chain links TRBV7-8 to TRBJ2-3; TRBD2 agrees at 9 bases. V was pared by 8 bases and J by 3 bases, with 9 bases of the junction left unmatched. Germline V gene lookup returns CDR1 SGHVS and CDR2 FQNEAQ. This CDR3 contains 15 residues. The CDR3 DNA follows: TGTGCCAGCTCCTCCAGGCGGGGGGGGACAGATACGCAGTATTTT. Amino acids: CASSSRRGGTDTQYF.

This clonotype turned up a few times. The rearrangement joins TRBV2 to TRBJ1-5; TRBD1 matches at 7 bases. With V trimmed by 3 bases and J by 5 bases, 7 bases remained unmatched. The CDR3 length is 15 residues. Germline CDR1 and CDR2: SNHLY and FYNNEI. CDR3 nucleotides: TGTGCCAGCAGTGACGATTCAGGGGGTGATCAGCCCCAGCATTTT. As protein: CASSDDSGGDQPQHF.

Ten or more counts support this clonotype. This chain links TRBV3-1 with TRBJ2-7; D is undetermined. CDR3 length equals 15 residues. V shed 1 base and J shed 0 bases, with 10 bases lying between them. Germline-derived CDR1 and CDR2 are LGHDT and YNNKEL (reference sequence). The DNA of the CDR3 is TGTGCCAGCAGCCAAGGGGTTAAGAACTCCTACGAGCAGTACTTC. Protein product: CASSQGVKNSYEQYF.

This clonotype appeared many times. This chain uses TRBV28 with TRBJ2-7; D unresolved. Germline-derived CDR1 and CDR2 are MDHEN and SYDVKM. V lost 6 bases and J 0 bases, leaving 15 bases between the germline ends. The CDR3 runs 15 residues. CDR3 in DNA: TGTGCCAGCAGCTTGGGGAACCGAAGCTCCTACGAGCAGTACTTC. Encoded protein: CASSLGNRSSYEQYF.

This clonotype has a count of ten or more. The genes are TRBV5-4 and TRBJ1-1, with 9 positions matching TRBD1. With V trimmed by 10 bases and J by 4 bases, 11 bases remained unmatched. CDR3 length equals 14 residues. Germline V CDR1 and CDR2: SGHNT, YYREEE (reference sequence). CDR3 nucleotides: TGTGCCGGTAGACAGGGGGATATTACCACTGAAGCTTTCTTT. Protein: CAGRQGDITTEAFF.

The J gene is TRBJ1-5, the V gene TRBV4-1; 10 bases align to TRBD1. CDR1 is MGHRA, CDR2 YSYEKL, per germline. The CDR3 length is 16 residues. The V segment lost 5 bases and the J segment 4 bases; nucleotides outside the gene matches: 8. CDR3 nucleotides: TGCGCCAGCAGCACACCTGCGGGACAGGGGAATCAGCCCCAGCATTTT. Protein product: CASSTPAGQGNQPQHF.

On this clonotype: A junction end diverges from the germline sequence, so it may reflect a read error. The chain links TRBV19 to TRBJ2-1, with 7 bases fitting TRBD2. The CDR3 is 18 residues long. Per germline, CDR1 LNHDA and CDR2 SQIVND (reference sequence). CDR3 sequence: CASGITALGRELGDEQFF. Written as DNA, the CDR3 is TGTGCCAGTGGTATCACCGCCCTGGGGCGGGAGCTCGGCGATGAGCAGTTCTTC.

This clonotype has ten or more counts. The chain combines TRBV27 with TRBJ2-1, with D maybe TRBD1 (6 bases). Per germline, CDR1 MNHEY and CDR2 SMNVEV (reference sequence). The length of the CDR3 is 16 residues. V was pared by 0 bases and J by 3 bases, with 12 bases between. CDR3 region: CASSLSPGVYYNEQFF. The CDR3 DNA reads as TGTGCCAGCAGTTTATCGCCAGGGGTATACTACAATGAGCAGTTCTTC.

This clonotype showed up just a few times. The J gene is TRBJ2-3, the V gene TRBV4-1; a possible D gene is TRBD1 (5 bases). Germline CDR1 MGHRA, CDR2 YSYEKL. Trimming took off 7 bases at V and 3 bases at J, with 14 bases between the two ends. The CDR3 contains 14 residues. CDR3 in amino acids: CASTQGPVTDTQYF. In nucleotides, the CDR3 is TGCGCCAGCACCCAGGGCCCGGTGACAGATACGCAGTATTTT.

V gene TRBV27 combines with J gene TRBJ2-3; TRBD1 or TRBD2 may be the D gene (5 bases each). Trimming removed 10 bases at V and 3 bases at J, with 20 bases between. Looked up from germline, CDR1 is MNHEY and CDR2 is SMNVEV (reference sequence). The CDR3 totals 15 residues. The DNA for the CDR3 is TGTGCCACCACGTCTAGGGTGGGGGAGACAGATACGCAGTATTTT. It yields the protein CATTSRVGETDTQYF.

This clonotype was observed a handful of times. The J gene is TRBJ1-2, the V gene TRBV9, with 9 bases lining up with TRBD1. Germline V gene lookup returns CDR1 SGDLS and CDR2 YYNGEE. This CDR3 has 17 residues. J gave up 0 bases and V 3 bases, and 9 bases lay outside the gene matches. The DNA for the CDR3 is TGTGCCAGCAGCGCCGGGACAGGGACCGACCCTAACTATGGCTACACCTTC. Protein: CASSAGTGTDPNYGYTF. Based on the CDR3 plus reference TRBV9 and TRBJ1-2, the full variable domain is DSGVTQTPKHLITATGQRVTLRCSPRSGDLSVYWYQQSLDQGLQFLIQYYNGEERAKGNILERFSAQQFPDLHSELNLSSLELGDSALYFCASSAGTGTDPNYGYTFGSGTRLTVV.

CDR3 sequence (DNA): TGTGCCAGCAGTCAGATAGCGGGGAGCTCCTACGAGCAGTACTTC. Translating it yields CASSQIAGSSYEQYF. The chain is built from TRBV6-2 or TRBV6-3 and TRBJ2-7, with 8 nucleotides matching TRBD2. The germline CDR1 and CDR2 sequences are MNHEY and SVGEGT. The CDR3 runs to 15 residues. With 5 bases clipped from V and 0 bases from J, the junction kept 6 bases outside the gene matches.

There are many counts of this clonotype. The genes are TRBV2 and TRBJ2-1, with 10 bases matching TRBD1. Trimming took 3 bases from V and 2 from J; bases not matched to a gene: 7. Germline values: CDR1 SNHLY, CDR2 FYNNEI. This CDR3 has 17 residues. The CDR3 DNA reads TGTGCCAGCAGTGATTGGGGGACAGGGGCTACCTACAATGAGCAGTTCTTC. Translation: CASSDWGTGATYNEQFF.

The CDR3 loop is CASSLRGARVKQFF. The CDR3 DNA is TGCGCCAGCAGCCTCCGAGGAGCTCGCGTCAAGCAGTTCTTC. The chain employs TRBV5-1 and TRBJ2-1; D is unclear. The germline V gene has CDR1 SGHRS and CDR2 YFSETQ. V lost 4 bases, J lost 11 bases, and 19 bases lay in between. The CDR3 length is 14 residues.

This clonotype was seen at least ten times. The V and J genes are TRBV3-1 and TRBJ1-6; weak D call: TRBD1 (6 bases). Trimming shortened V by 1 base and J by 5 bases, and 9 bases separated the two germline ends. The V gene's germline CDR1 is LGHDT and CDR2 YNNKEL (reference sequence). The length of the CDR3 is 15 residues. CDR3 residues: CASSQGRGDNSPLHF. The CDR3, as DNA: TGTGCCAGCAGCCAAGGAAGGGGGGATAATTCACCCCTCCACTTT.

Points on this clonotype: A read error may explain this, as a much larger clone is one base away. The CDR3 DNA reads as TGTGCCAGCAGCTCAAGGGGGGAGGGCCTCTATGAGCAGTACTTC. It translates to CASSSRGEGLYEQYF. The rearrangement joins TRBV7-9 to TRBJ2-7, with D tentatively TRBD2 (7 bases). Trimming pared 4 bases from V and 7 bases from J, leaving 20 bases between. Germline V CDR1 and CDR2: SEHNR, FQNEAQ (reference sequence). The CDR3 is made up of 15 amino acids.

This sequence joins TRBV6-1 and TRBJ1-4, with D perhaps matching TRBD1 (5 bases). V gave up 6 bases and J gave up 10 bases, with 24 bases separating them. Germline lookup yields CDR1 MNHNS and CDR2 SASEGT. This CDR3 has 16 amino acids. This CDR3 reads CASSRFDDSSRVKLFF. The CDR3 bases are TGTGCCAGCAGCCGCTTTGATGACAGCTCCAGGGTAAAACTGTTTTTT.

This clonotype has ten or more counts. This chain connects TRBV2 to TRBJ1-5, with D unresolved. CDR3 length: 14 residues. The V gene lost 2 bases and the J gene lost 5 bases, with 10 bases spanning the gap. From germline, CDR1 is SNHLY and CDR2 FYNNEI. CDR3 DNA sequence: TGTGCCAGCAGTGAACTAGGACCCGATCAGCCCCAGCATTTT. Protein: CASSELGPDQPQHF.